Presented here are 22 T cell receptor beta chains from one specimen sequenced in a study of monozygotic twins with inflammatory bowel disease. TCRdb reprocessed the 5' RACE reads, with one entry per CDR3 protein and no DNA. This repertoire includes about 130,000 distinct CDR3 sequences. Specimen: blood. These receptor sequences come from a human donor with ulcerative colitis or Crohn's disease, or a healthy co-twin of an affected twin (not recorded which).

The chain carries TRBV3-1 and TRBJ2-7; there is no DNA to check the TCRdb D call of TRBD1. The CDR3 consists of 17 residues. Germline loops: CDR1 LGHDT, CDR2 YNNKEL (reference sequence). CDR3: CASSQDIQGYHLYEQYF.

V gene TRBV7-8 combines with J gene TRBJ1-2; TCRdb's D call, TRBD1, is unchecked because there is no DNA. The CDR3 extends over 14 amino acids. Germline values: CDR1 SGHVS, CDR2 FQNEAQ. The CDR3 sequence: CASSLTGGGYGYTF.

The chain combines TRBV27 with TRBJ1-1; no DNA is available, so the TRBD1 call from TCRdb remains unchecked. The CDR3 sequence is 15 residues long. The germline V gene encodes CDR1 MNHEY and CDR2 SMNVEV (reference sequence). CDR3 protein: CASSSLVGARTEAFF.

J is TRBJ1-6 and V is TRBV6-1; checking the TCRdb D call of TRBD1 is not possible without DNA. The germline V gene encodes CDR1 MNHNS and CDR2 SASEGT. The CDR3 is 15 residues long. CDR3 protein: CASKRQVGDNSPLHF.

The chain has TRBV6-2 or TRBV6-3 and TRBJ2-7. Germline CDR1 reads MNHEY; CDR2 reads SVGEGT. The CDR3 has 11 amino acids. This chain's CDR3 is CASSVGYEQYF.

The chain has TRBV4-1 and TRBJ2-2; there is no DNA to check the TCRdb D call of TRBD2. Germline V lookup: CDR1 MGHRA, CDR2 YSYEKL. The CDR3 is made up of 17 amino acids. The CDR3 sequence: CASSQETSGIYTGELFF.

The CDR3 reads CAISESGTGANVLTF. The chain is built from TRBV10-3 and TRBJ2-6. CDR3 length equals 15 residues. In germline, CDR1 is ENHRY, CDR2 SYGVKD.

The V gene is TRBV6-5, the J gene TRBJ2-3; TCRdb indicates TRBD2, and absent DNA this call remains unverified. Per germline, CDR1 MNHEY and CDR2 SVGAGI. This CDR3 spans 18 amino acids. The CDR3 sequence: CASSRPGTSGSSTDTQYF.

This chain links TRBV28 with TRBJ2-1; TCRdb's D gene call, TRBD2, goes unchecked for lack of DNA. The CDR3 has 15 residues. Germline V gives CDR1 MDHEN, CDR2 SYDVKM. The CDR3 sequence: CASRRTGTSGREQFF.

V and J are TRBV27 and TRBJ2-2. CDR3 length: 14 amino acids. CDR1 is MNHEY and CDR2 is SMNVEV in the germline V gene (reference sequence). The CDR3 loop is CASSLSSGTRELFF.

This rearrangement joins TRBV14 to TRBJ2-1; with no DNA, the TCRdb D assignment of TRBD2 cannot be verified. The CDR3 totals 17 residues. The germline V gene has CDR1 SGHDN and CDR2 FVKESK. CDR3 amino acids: CASSVKAFLAGNNEQFF.

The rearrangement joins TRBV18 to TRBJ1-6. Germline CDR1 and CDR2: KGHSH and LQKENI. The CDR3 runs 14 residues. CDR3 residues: CASSPPGDASPLHF. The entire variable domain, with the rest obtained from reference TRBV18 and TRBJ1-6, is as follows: NAGVMQNPRHLVRRRGQEARLRCSPMKGHSHVYWYRQLPEEGLKFMVYLQKENIIDESGMPKERFSAEFPKEGPSILRIQQVVRGDSAAYFCASSPPGDASPLHFGNGTRLTVT.

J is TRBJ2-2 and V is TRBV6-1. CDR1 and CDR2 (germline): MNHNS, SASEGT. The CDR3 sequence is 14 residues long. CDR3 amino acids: CASSEIPEVGELFF.

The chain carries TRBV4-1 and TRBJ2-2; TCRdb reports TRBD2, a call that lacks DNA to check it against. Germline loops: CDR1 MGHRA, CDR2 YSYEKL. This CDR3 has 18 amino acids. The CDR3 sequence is CASSPWGLAGGRTGELFF.

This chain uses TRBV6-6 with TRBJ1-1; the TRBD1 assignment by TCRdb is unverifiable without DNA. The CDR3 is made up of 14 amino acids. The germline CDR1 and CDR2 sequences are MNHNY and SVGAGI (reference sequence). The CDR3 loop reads CASSPDRDGTEAFF.

The CDR3 spells CAISGGGGNSYEQYF. J is TRBJ2-7 and V is TRBV10-3; absent DNA, TCRdb's TRBD1 call cannot be checked. The CDR3 totals 15 residues. The V gene's germline CDR1 is ENHRY and CDR2 SYGVKD.

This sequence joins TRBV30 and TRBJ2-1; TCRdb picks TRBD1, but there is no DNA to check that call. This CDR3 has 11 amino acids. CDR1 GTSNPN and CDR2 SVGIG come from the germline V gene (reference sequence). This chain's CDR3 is CAWSVWGAPFF.

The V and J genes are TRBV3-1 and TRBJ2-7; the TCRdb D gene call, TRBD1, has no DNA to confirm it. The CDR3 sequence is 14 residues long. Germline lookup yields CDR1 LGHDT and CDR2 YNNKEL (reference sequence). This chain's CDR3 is CASRRDRSAYEQYF.

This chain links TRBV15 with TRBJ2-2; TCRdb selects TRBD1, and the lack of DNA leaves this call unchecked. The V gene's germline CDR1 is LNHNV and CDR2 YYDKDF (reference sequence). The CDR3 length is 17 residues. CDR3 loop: CATSREGGLGQDGELFF.

The CDR3 sequence: CATSDFNEQFF. The chain uses TRBV24-1 and TRBJ2-1. The germline V gene encodes CDR1 KGHDR and CDR2 SFDVKD. The CDR3 spans 11 residues.

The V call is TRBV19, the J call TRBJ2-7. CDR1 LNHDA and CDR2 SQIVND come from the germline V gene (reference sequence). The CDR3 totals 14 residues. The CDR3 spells CASSMARVFYEQYF.

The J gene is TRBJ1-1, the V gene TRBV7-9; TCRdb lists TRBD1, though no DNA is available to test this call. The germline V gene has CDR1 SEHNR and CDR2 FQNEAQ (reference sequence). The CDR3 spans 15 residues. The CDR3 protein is CASSLYGTMNTEAFF.